The sequence of this T cell receptor (beta chain) was determined in a study of vaccination effects on CD4 cells after COVID-19. This clone was observed a few times. The target antigen is unknown. Germline assignment: CDR1 LGHDT and CDR2 YNNKEL (reference sequence). With 1 base removed from V and 3 bases from J, the gap between germline ends came to 4 bases. CDR3 length: 13 residues. Sequencing was performed with immunoSEQ multiplex PCR; in TCRdb, only in-frame clones are kept and a portion is missing. The sample includes about 35,000 clones, about 65% of them seen just once. Investigators separated out CD4+ T cells once more than nine days of culture had passed.

The receptor was derived from a human donor who received a COVID-19 vaccine. Sequencing was performed on CD4+ T cells from PBMCs cultured without peptide, taken before COVID-19 vaccination. The rearrangement links TRBV3-1 (or the pseudogene TRBV3-2) to TRBJ2-1; D is uncertain. The CDR3 region has the DNA TGTGCCAGCAGCCAAGTTAACTACAATGAGCAGTTCTTC. It translates to CASSQVNYNEQFF.